This TCR beta chain stems from a study of blood T cell repertoires in COVID-19. This clone has ten or more counts. The Seattle patients, enrolled during active infection, were followed longitudinally. Only in-frame clones appear in the TCRdb table, and some are missing; sequencing was by immunoSEQ multiplex PCR. Seen here are fewer than 700,000 clones, around nine tenths observed once, and the top ten hold roughly 8.3%. Sequenced sample: peripheral blood. The TCR comes from a woman between 50 and 59 years old with COVID-19, enrolled during active disease.

The CDR3 region has the DNA TGTGCCAGCAGCTCCTGGGACTCCCCGGGGACCCAGTACTTC. Residues: CASSSWDSPGTQYF. The chain uses TRBV5-6 and TRBJ2-5; TRBD2 might be the D (6 bases). Trimming stripped 3 bases from V and 7 bases from J, with 16 bases between. This CDR3 has 14 amino acids. Germline V CDR1 and CDR2: SGHDT, YYEEEE.